These T cell receptor beta chains were read from a single sample in a study of blood T cell repertoires in COVID-19. Generated by immunoSEQ multiplex PCR, the TCRdb table keeps only in-frame clones and is missing some. The profile covers about 14,000 clones, with roughly 80% appearing a single time and under 30% taken by the ten largest. The source material was peripheral blood. These receptor sequences come from a human donor in a cohort sampled during active COVID-19. Both conserved end residues are part of each CDR3. Each record gives: CDR3 protein, CDR3 DNA, V gene, J gene, D gene, CDR3 length, clone size. The D gene is left open where the match is weak. The size field is filled for only some rows; it gives once, few, many or a size class.

CDR3: CASSQDRTGDYEQYF
DNA: TGCGCCAGCAGCCAAGATAGAACAGGCGACTACGAGCAGTACTTC
V: TRBV4-3
J: TRBJ2-7
D: -
length: 15
size: -

CDR3: CASSLVGTSGTPETQYF
DNA: TGTGCCAGCAGCTTAGTGGGGACTAGCGGCACCCCAGAGACCCAGTACTTC
V: TRBV11-3
J: TRBJ2-5
D: TRBD2
length: 17
size: -

CDR3: CASSSVSGIEGEQYF
DNA: TGTGCCAGCAGCTCGGTTAGCGGGATCGAAGGTGAGCAGTACTTC
V: TRBV7-8
J: TRBJ2-7
D: TRBD2
length: 15
size: -

CDR3: CASSSPGSPAGFF
DNA: TGTGCCAGCAGTTCCCCCGGGAGCCCAGCCGGGTTCTTC
V: TRBV28
J: TRBJ2-1
D: -
length: 13
size: -

CDR3: CASSPTGTSGRNEQYF
DNA: TGTGCCAGCTCACCAACCGGGACTAGCGGGAGGAACGAGCAGTACTTC
V: TRBV18
J: TRBJ2-7
D: TRBD2
length: 16
size: -

CDR3: CATRSRDSSYEQYF
DNA: TGTGCCACCCGCTCCCGGGACAGCTCCTACGAGCAGTACTTC
V: TRBV19
J: TRBJ2-7
D: TRBD1
length: 14
size: -

CDR3: CASSLSGSSYNEQFF
DNA: TGTGCCAGCAGTTTATCGGGGAGCTCCTACAATGAGCAGTTCTTC
V: TRBV27
J: TRBJ2-1
D: -
length: 15
size: once

CDR3: CASSADGTGGGEQYF
DNA: TGTGCCAGCAGCGCAGACGGGACAGGGGGCGGCGAGCAGTACTTC
V: TRBV9
J: TRBJ2-7
D: TRBD1
length: 15
size: medium-sized

CDR3: CASNTLPQTGELFF
DNA: TGTGCCAGTAACACCCTTCCTCAGACCGGGGAGCTGTTTTTT
V: TRBV19
J: TRBJ2-2
D: -
length: 14
size: -

CDR3: CACLAGYNEQFF
DNA: TGTGCCTGCTTAGCCGGCTACAATGAGCAGTTCTTC
V: TRBV27
J: TRBJ2-1
D: -
length: 12
size: -

CDR3: CASSRLAGGADTQYF
DNA: TGCGCCAGCAGCCGACTAGCGGGAGGGGCAGATACGCAGTATTTT
V: TRBV4-3
J: TRBJ2-3
D: TRBD2
length: 15
size: -

CDR3: CAWSPGQSNQPQHF
DNA: TGTGCCTGGAGTCCGGGACAGAGCAATCAGCCCCAGCATTTT
V: TRBV30
J: TRBJ1-5
D: TRBD1
length: 14
size: -

CDR3: CSASGTSGTEQYF
DNA: TGCAGTGCTAGTGGGACTAGCGGGACCGAGCAGTACTTC
V: TRBV20-1
J: TRBJ2-7
D: TRBD2
length: 13
size: -

CDR3: CASSSTGLNSPLHF
DNA: TGTGCCAGCAGCTCGACAGGACTTAATTCACCCCTCCACTTT
V: TRBV27
J: TRBJ1-6
D: -
length: 14
size: -

CDR3: CASSFGDGYTF
DNA: TGTGCCAGCAGCTTCGGAGACGGCTACACCTTC
V: TRBV12-3/TRBV12-4
J: TRBJ1-2
D: -
length: 11
size: -

CDR3: CATSREGQGGETQYF
DNA: TGTGCCACCAGCAGAGAAGGGCAGGGAGGAGAGACCCAGTACTTC
V: TRBV15
J: TRBJ2-5
D: -
length: 15
size: -

CDR3: CASSSGHKGDEQFF
DNA: TGTGCCAGCAGTTCCGGACATAAAGGGGATGAGCAGTTCTTC
V: TRBV6-5
J: TRBJ2-1
D: -
length: 14
size: -

CDR3: CASAPGGANQPQHF
DNA: TGTGCCAGCGCTCCCGGAGGGGCGAATCAGCCCCAGCATTTT
V: TRBV27
J: TRBJ1-5
D: -
length: 14
size: -

CDR3: CASSSGGYGYTF
DNA: TGTGCCAGCAGTTCCGGGGGCTATGGCTACACCTTC
V: TRBV6-6
J: TRBJ1-2
D: -
length: 12
size: -

CDR3: CASSLGQGGRDTQYF
DNA: TGTGCCAGCAGCTTAGGACAGGGTGGCAGAGATACGCAGTATTTT
V: TRBV7-7
J: TRBJ2-3
D: TRBD1
length: 15
size: -

CDR3: CASSINRGEKLFF
DNA: TGTGCCAGTAGTATTAACAGGGGGGAAAAACTGTTTTTT
V: TRBV19
J: TRBJ1-4
D: TRBD1
length: 13
size: -

CDR3: CASSFQGASYGYTF
DNA: TGTGCCAGCAGTTTCCAGGGGGCTAGCTATGGCTACACCTTC
V: TRBV27
J: TRBJ1-2
D: TRBD1
length: 14
size: many

CDR3: CAWSFYYEQYF
DNA: TGTGCCTGGAGTTTCTACTACGAGCAGTACTTC
V: TRBV30
J: TRBJ2-7
D: -
length: 11
size: once

CDR3: CASSPDTEKLFF
DNA: TGTGCCAGCTCACCGGACACCGAAAAACTGTTTTTT
V: TRBV18
J: TRBJ1-4
D: -
length: 12
size: -

CDR3: CASSSQTGSGYGYTF
DNA: TGTGCCAGCAGTTCGCAGACAGGGTCGGGCTATGGCTACACCTTC
V: TRBV28
J: TRBJ1-2
D: TRBD1
length: 15
size: -

CDR3: CASSEWTGNQPQHF
DNA: TGTGCCAGCAGTGAATGGACAGGCAATCAGCCCCAGCATTTT
V: TRBV2
J: TRBJ1-5
D: -
length: 14
size: -

CDR3: CASSPGQGVYNEQFF
DNA: TGTGCCAGTAGTCCTGGACAGGGGGTGTACAATGAGCAGTTCTTC
V: TRBV19
J: TRBJ2-1
D: TRBD1
length: 15
size: many

CDR3: CASSSHQAGGRGREQYF
DNA: TGTGCCAGCAGCTCGCATCAAGCGGGAGGCCGGGGGCGCGAGCAGTACTTC
V: TRBV7-8
J: TRBJ2-7
D: TRBD2
length: 17
size: -

CDR3: CASSQGSGNTEAFF
DNA: TGCGCCAGCAGCCAAGGGTCCGGGAACACTGAAGCTTTCTTT
V: TRBV4-3
J: TRBJ1-1
D: -
length: 14
size: -

CDR3: CASSWGVAGGPVEDTQYF
DNA: TGTGCCAGTAGCTGGGGGGTAGCGGGAGGGCCAGTGGAAGATACGCAGTATTTT
V: TRBV19
J: TRBJ2-3
D: TRBD2
length: 18
size: -

CDR3: CASSMTSGRGEQYF
DNA: TGTGCCAGTAGTATGACTAGCGGGAGGGGCGAGCAGTACTTC
V: TRBV19
J: TRBJ2-7
D: TRBD2
length: 14
size: -

CDR3: CASNRQGWTEAFF
DNA: TGTGCCAGCAATAGACAGGGTTGGACTGAAGCTTTCTTT
V: TRBV28
J: TRBJ1-1
D: TRBD1
length: 13
size: -

CDR3: CASSLWRGSGANVLTF
DNA: TGTGCCAGCAGCTTATGGCGGGGATCTGGGGCCAACGTCCTGACTTTC
V: TRBV7-3
J: TRBJ2-6
D: -
length: 16
size: -

CDR3: CASSLVTLAIKGSYNEQFF
DNA: TGTGCCAGCAGTTTGGTGACACTAGCAATCAAAGGGTCCTACAATGAGCAGTTCTTC
V: TRBV28
J: TRBJ2-1
D: -
length: 19
size: -

CDR3: CASSYSTGSAAFF
DNA: TGTGCCAGCAGTTACTCGACAGGGTCGGCAGCTTTCTTT
V: TRBV6-6
J: TRBJ1-1
D: TRBD1
length: 13
size: once

CDR3: CASSFGTSGEQYF
DNA: TGTGCCAGCAGTTTTGGGACTAGCGGGGAGCAGTACTTC
V: TRBV28
J: TRBJ2-7
D: TRBD2
length: 13
size: -

CDR3: CASRPGQTSTNEKLFF
DNA: TGTGCCAGCAGGCCCGGACAGACATCAACTAATGAAAAACTGTTTTTT
V: TRBV5-5
J: TRBJ1-4
D: -
length: 16
size: -

CDR3: CASSSSGTGGEQYF
DNA: TGTGCCAGCAGCTCATCCGGGACAGGGGGAGAGCAGTACTTC
V: TRBV7-9
J: TRBJ2-7
D: TRBD1
length: 14
size: -

CDR3: CASSTQGRGTEAFF
DNA: TGTGCCAGCAGCACCCAGGGTCGTGGGACTGAAGCTTTCTTT
V: TRBV13
J: TRBJ1-1
D: -
length: 14
size: once

CDR3: CASSYPGLAETQYF
DNA: TGCGCCAGCAGCTACCCGGGACTAGCGGAGACCCAGTACTTC
V: TRBV5-1
J: TRBJ2-5
D: TRBD2
length: 14
size: -

CDR3: CASSLGGASSYNEQFF
DNA: TGTGCCAGCAGCTTGGGTGGGGCTAGCTCCTACAATGAGCAGTTCTTC
V: TRBV5-4
J: TRBJ2-1
D: -
length: 16
size: -

CDR3: CATSDPGAGGNEQYF
DNA: TGTGCCACCAGTGATCCTGGGGCAGGGGGGAACGAGCAGTACTTC
V: TRBV24-1
J: TRBJ2-7
D: -
length: 15
size: -

CDR3: CASSHPSGGPTEAFF
DNA: TGTGCCAGCAGCCACCCCTCTGGAGGGCCCACTGAAGCTTTCTTT
V: TRBV4-2
J: TRBJ1-1
D: -
length: 15
size: -

CDR3: CASSQEVTGARTGELFF
DNA: TGCGCCAGCAGCCAAGAGGTGACAGGGGCGAGGACCGGGGAGCTGTTTTTT
V: TRBV4-1
J: TRBJ2-2
D: TRBD1
length: 17
size: -

CDR3: CASLEGGSPYEQYF
DNA: TGTGCCAGTTTGGAGGGGGGGAGCCCCTACGAGCAGTACTTC
V: TRBV6-6
J: TRBJ2-7
D: -
length: 14
size: -

CDR3: CASSPPSKQVGLGAFF
DNA: TGTGCCAGCTCACCCCCATCAAAGCAGGTGGGTTTAGGAGCTTTCTTT
V: TRBV18
J: TRBJ1-1
D: -
length: 16
size: -

CDR3: CASSLAPSGEQYF
DNA: TGTGCCAGCAGCTTAGCCCCCTCGGGAGAGCAGTACTTC
V: TRBV11-3
J: TRBJ2-7
D: -
length: 13
size: -

CDR3: CATSSTRPGIGNQPQHF
DNA: TGTGCCACCAGCTCCACGAGACCCGGGATAGGAAATCAGCCCCAGCATTTT
V: TRBV15
J: TRBJ1-5
D: -
length: 17
size: -

CDR3: CASSLPRQGLQETQYF
DNA: TGTGCCAGCAGTCTGCCCCGACAGGGCCTTCAAGAGACCCAGTACTTC
V: TRBV28
J: TRBJ2-5
D: TRBD1
length: 16
size: -

CDR3: CASSPEEQYF
DNA: TGTGCCAGCAGCCCGGAGGAGCAGTACTTC
V: TRBV7-9
J: TRBJ2-7
D: -
length: 10
size: -

CDR3: CASMRRDYSGRWDNEQFF
DNA: TGCGCCAGCATGCGCCGCGATTATAGCGGGAGGTGGGATAATGAGCAGTTCTTC
V: TRBV5-1
J: TRBJ2-1
D: TRBD2
length: 18
size: once